The 21 T cell receptor beta chains below all came from one sample that was sequenced in a study of blood T cell repertoires in COVID-19. Repertoires were generated with immunoSEQ multiplex PCR, while TCRdb's copy carries only in-frame clones and drops some. Here the sample spans about 140,000 clones, 76% being singletons. Sample: peripheral blood. The receptors were gathered from an elderly woman with active or convalescent COVID-19.

The sample holds one count of this clone. The rearrangement joins TRBV2 to TRBJ2-5; 9 nucleotides align to TRBD2. V gave up 6 bases and J gave up 5 bases; unmatched junction bases: 10. Germline V gene lookup returns CDR1 SNHLY and CDR2 FYNNEI. The CDR3 runs to 15 residues. DNA for the CDR3: TGTGCCAGCAGCCCCGGGCTAGCGGGGAAGGAGACCCAGTACTTC. It is translated as CASSPGLAGKETQYF.

DNA for the CDR3: TGTGCCTTCGGAGACAGGGTCGGCACTGAAGCTTTCTTT. Encoded protein: CAFGDRVGTEAFF. The V call is TRBV2, the J call TRBJ1-1, with 7 bases matching TRBD1. The CDR3 runs to 13 residues. The junction had 10 bases not matched to a gene; V was cut back by 11 bases and J by 4 bases. Germline-derived CDR1 and CDR2 are SNHLY and FYNNEI.

The V gene is TRBV5-1, the J gene TRBJ2-5; maybe TRBD2 (7 bases). CDR1 and CDR2 (germline): SGHRS, YFSETQ. Between the trimmed V and J ends, which lost 4 bases and 6 bases, there was a span of 13 bases. CDR3 size: 13 residues. The CDR3 DNA reads as TGCGCCAGCAGCGGGGGGGCTTTAAAGACCCAGTACTTC. It codes for CASSGGALKTQYF.

The J gene is TRBJ1-6, the V gene TRBV27, with 8 bases fitting TRBD1. J gave up 5 bases and V 1 base, and 7 bases lay outside the gene matches. Germline V gene lookup returns CDR1 MNHEY and CDR2 SMNVEV (reference sequence). This CDR3 comprises 17 residues. The CDR3 nucleotides are TGTGCCAGCAGTTTATTTCCAGGGGGCTCGGATAATTCACCCCTCCACTTT. This sequence encodes CASSLFPGGSDNSPLHF.

This chain connects TRBV28 to TRBJ1-5, with 8 nucleotides matching TRBD1. This CDR3 contains 14 residues. Germline trimming cut 11 bases from V and 3 bases from J; bases unmatched to any gene: 9. Germline V gene sequence: CDR1 MDHEN, CDR2 SYDVKM. The CDR3 DNA follows: TGTGCCGGGGGGCCAGGGGGCTTCAATCAGCCCCAGCATTTT. Amino acids: CAGGPGGFNQPQHF.

This sequence joins TRBV19 and TRBJ1-2, with TRBD1 identical over 8 bases. This CDR3 region has 14 residues. Looked up from germline, CDR1 is LNHDA and CDR2 is SQIVND (reference sequence). J was trimmed by 3 bases and V by 5 bases; bases with no gene match: 5. The CDR3, as DNA: TGTGCCAGTAGTCCGGACAGGGTTGACTATGGCTACACCTTC. This encodes CASSPDRVDYGYTF.

The CDR3 region has the DNA TGTGCCAGCAGTTACCCCCAGGCGCGAGCGGGCAATCAGCCCCAGCATTTT. Its protein product is CASSYPQARAGNQPQHF. The chain couples TRBV6-2 or TRBV6-3 to TRBJ1-5; no definite D call. The CDR3 is 17 residues long. The V and J ends lost 2 bases and 2 bases respectively, with 16 bases between them. In germline, CDR1 is MNHEY, CDR2 SVGEGT.

The chain combines TRBV11-2 with TRBJ2-2, with 7 bases matching TRBD2. This CDR3 has 15 residues. Germline assignment: CDR1 SGHAT and CDR2 FQNNGV. V was clipped by 5 bases and J by 4 bases; unmatched bases: 7. Here the CDR3 DNA reads TGTGCCAGCAGCACTGGACTAGTTGTCACCGGGGAGCTGTTTTTT. This translates into CASSTGLVVTGELFF.

The chain carries TRBV2 and TRBJ2-2; no clear D gene. The CDR3 sequence is 13 residues long. V lost 4 bases to trimming and J lost 7 bases, with 10 bases between them. Germline V CDR1 and CDR2: SNHLY, FYNNEI. CDR3 sequence: CASSVHPNGELFF. The CDR3 nucleotides read TGTGCCAGCAGTGTACACCCCAACGGGGAGCTGTTTTTT. The full variable domain, its missing parts supplied by reference TRBV2 and TRBJ2-2, is EPEVTQTPSHQVTQMGQEVILRCVPISNHLYFYWYRQILGQKVEFLVSFYNNEISEKSEIFDDQFSVERPDGSNFTLKIRSTKLEDSAMYFCASSVHPNGELFFGEGSRLTVL.

This chain joins TRBV28 and TRBJ1-5, with 9 bases lining up with TRBD1. Looked up from germline, CDR1 is MDHEN and CDR2 is SYDVKM. Losses at the gene ends were 4 bases for V and 4 bases for J; bases not matched to a gene: 8. The CDR3 extends over 16 amino acids. CDR3 sequence (DNA): TGTGCCAGCAGTTATCACAGGGGGCCAGGGAATCAGCCCCAGCATTTT. The encoded protein is CASSYHRGPGNQPQHF.

The V gene is TRBV19, the J gene TRBJ1-2; the D gene is possibly TRBD1 (5 bases). Germline-derived CDR1 and CDR2 are LNHDA and SQIVND (reference sequence). Trimming pared 2 bases from V and 3 bases from J, leaving 13 bases between. This CDR3 is 15 amino acids long. CDR3: CASSISPGYYYGYTF. Written as DNA, the CDR3 is TGTGCCAGTAGTATAAGCCCAGGGTATTACTATGGCTACACCTTC. Filled out from reference TRBV19 and TRBJ1-2, the complete variable domain reads DGGITQSPKYLFRKEGQNVTLSCEQNLNHDAMYWYRQDPGQGLRLIYYSQIVNDFQKGDIAEGYSVSREKKESFPLTVTSAQKNPTAFYLCASSISPGYYYGYTFGSGTRLTVV.

This chain links TRBV30 with TRBJ1-6, with 7 bases aligning to TRBD1. The CDR3 sequence is 13 residues long. V shed 5 bases, J shed 6 bases, and the junction held 4 bases outside the gene matches. CDR1 and CDR2 (germline): GTSNPN, SVGIG (reference sequence). The CDR3 spells CAWRDSLNSPLHF. The DNA for the CDR3 is TGTGCCTGGCGGGACAGCCTTAATTCACCCCTCCACTTT.

As DNA, the CDR3 is TGTGCCAGCAGCCCCTCAATCGACAGGTTTTGGGAAAAACTGTTTTTT. This translates into CASSPSIDRFWEKLFF. V and J are TRBV5-8 and TRBJ1-4; D might be TRBD1 (6 bases). In germline, CDR1 is SGHTS, CDR2 YDEGEE. The CDR3 has 16 amino acids. The germline V and J ends were trimmed by 4 bases and 8 bases, with 21 bases remaining between them.

This clone has more than one count but fewer than ten. CDR3 nucleotides: TGTGCCAGCACCAGACAGGTGGGAGATGGCTACACCTTC. Encoded protein: CASTRQVGDGYTF. The chain couples TRBV11-2 to TRBJ1-2; TRBD1 is a possible D gene (6 bases). The CDR3 has 13 residues. Per the germline V gene, CDR1 is SGHAT and CDR2 is FQNNGV. V dropped 7 bases and J dropped 6 bases, with 15 bases sitting between them.

The chain has TRBV2 and TRBJ2-1; possibly TRBD2 for D (5 bases). This CDR3 spans 14 amino acids. Trimming took 2 bases from V and 7 from J, leaving 12 bases between them. The germline gives CDR1 SNHLY, CDR2 FYNNEI. This CDR3 reads CASSETSPGNEQFF. CDR3 nucleotide sequence: TGTGCCAGCAGTGAAACCTCTCCGGGGAATGAGCAGTTCTTC. The full variable domain, with the rest looked up from reference TRBV2 and TRBJ2-1, is EPEVTQTPSHQVTQMGQEVILRCVPISNHLYFYWYRQILGQKVEFLVSFYNNEISEKSEIFDDQFSVERPDGSNFTLKIRSTKLEDSAMYFCASSETSPGNEQFFGPGTRLTVL.

CDR3 in amino acids: CASSIRGLGNSPLHF. The CDR3 DNA follows: TGTGCCAGCAGCATCAGGGGGCTCGGGAATTCACCCCTCCACTTT. V is TRBV7-9 and J is TRBJ1-6; 8 positions match TRBD1. V lost 5 bases, J lost 7 bases, and 7 bases stayed unmatched. Germline assignment: CDR1 SEHNR and CDR2 FQNEAQ (reference sequence). This CDR3 has 15 residues.

The sample holds many counts of this clone. V gene TRBV6-4 combines with J gene TRBJ2-3, with TRBD1 matching over 10 bases. The CDR3 has 16 amino acids. V trimming: 0 bases; J trimming: 2 bases; junction bases outside the gene matches: 2. Per germline, CDR1 MRHNA and CDR2 SNTAGT. The CDR3 sequence: CASSDSGTGVTDTQYF. The DNA of the CDR3 is TGTGCCAGCAGTGACTCGGGGACAGGGGTCACAGATACGCAGTATTTT.

V usage is TRBV30 and J usage is TRBJ2-7; D remains ambiguous. CDR1 and CDR2 from the germline V gene are GTSNPN and SVGIG (reference sequence). V was cut by 2 bases and J by 4 bases, with 6 bases left in between. The CDR3 runs to 11 residues. The CDR3 DNA reads TGTGCCTGGAGTATCCTTTACGAGCAGTACTTC. Its translation: CAWSILYEQYF.

This clone has more than one count but fewer than ten. The chain joins TRBV6-5 to TRBJ1-6; D call uncertain. Germline-derived CDR1 and CDR2 are MNHEY and SVGAGI. The CDR3 consists of 14 residues. V lost 0 bases and J lost 7, with 7 bases in between. In DNA form, the CDR3 reads TGTGCCAGCAGTTACTCGCAGGTGAATTCACCCCTCCACTTT. Amino acid sequence: CASSYSQVNSPLHF.

The chain couples TRBV28 to TRBJ1-1; TRBD1 agrees at 8 bases. The length of the CDR3 is 14 residues. The germline gives CDR1 MDHEN, CDR2 SYDVKM. After removal of 6 bases from V and 5 bases from J, the junction contained 8 bases not matched to a gene. The CDR3 loop is CASSRDRGGTEAFF. For the CDR3, the DNA is TGTGCCAGCAGCCGTGACAGGGGAGGAACTGAAGCTTTCTTT. The full variable domain, in which reference TRBV28 and TRBJ1-1 provide the parts outside the CDR3, is DVKVTQSSRYLVKRTGEKVFLECVQDMDHENMFWYRQDPGLGLRLIYFSYDVKMKEKGDIPEGYSVSREKKERFSLILESASTNQTSMYLCASSRDRGGTEAFFGQGTRLTVV.

This sequence joins TRBV27 and TRBJ1-2; D gene uncertain. Per germline, CDR1 MNHEY and CDR2 SMNVEV (reference sequence). V gave up 2 bases and J gave up 4 bases, with 8 bases separating them. The CDR3 consists of 13 residues. As DNA, the CDR3 is TGTGCCAGCAGTTTAAGCGGAGTCTATGGCTACACCTTC. Its translation is CASSLSGVYGYTF.